These 4 T cell receptor beta chains originate from one sample sequenced in a study of beta chain features in type 1 diabetes. The investigators reverse transcribed all of the isolated RNA, so they sequenced expressed TCRB transcripts. Data came from immunoSEQ multiplex PCR; TCRdb stores just in-frame clones and leaves some out. The sample shows 900,000 or so clones, around a sixth of them seen only once. Sequencing was done on a sample of naive CD4+ T cells from blood. All receptors derive from a woman aged 18-29 years in good health.

In the case of this clone: Mismatch with germline at one junction end may stem from a read error. The chain couples TRBV28 to TRBJ2-7; no clear D. CDR1 is MDHEN, CDR2 SYDVKM, per germline. This CDR3 has 13 amino acids. The CDR3 is CASSFAGLYVQYF. The CDR3 DNA follows: TGTGCCAGCAGTTTCGCAGGCCTTTACGTGCAGTACTTC.

Details on this clone: Other DNA sequences of this sample code for an identical CDR3. The rearrangement links TRBV6-5 to TRBJ2-3; weak D call: TRBD2 (7 bases). CDR3 length: 15 amino acids. Germline loops: CDR1 MNHEY, CDR2 SVGAGI. V lost 0 bases to trimming and J lost 3 bases, with 10 bases between them. CDR3 sequence reads: CASSYSGGGTDTQYF. The DNA for the CDR3 is TGTGCCAGCAGTTACTCGGGAGGGGGGACAGATACGCAGTATTTT.

V is TRBV10-3 and J is TRBJ2-2, with D perhaps matching TRBD2 (5 bases). Germline-derived CDR1 and CDR2 are ENHRY and SYGVKD. The CDR3 runs 14 residues. V dropped 9 bases and J dropped 7 bases, with 18 bases sitting between them. DNA of the CDR3: TGTGCCATGAGGGTCAACACCGTGGTCGGGGAGCTGTTTTTT. This encodes CAMRVNTVVGELFF.

The chain recombines TRBV5-4 with TRBJ2-6; D gene uncertain. The V and J ends lost 6 bases and 1 base respectively, with 8 bases between them. Germline-derived CDR1 and CDR2 are SGHNT and YYREEE (reference sequence). This CDR3 comprises 14 residues. The CDR3 sequence is CASNALSGANVLTF. The DNA of the CDR3 is TGTGCCAGCAACGCTCTTTCTGGGGCCAACGTCCTGACTTTC.